What follows are 3 T cell receptor beta chains derived from one specimen sequenced in a study of T-cell memory formation after mild COVID-19. TCRdb reanalysed the 5' RACE reads using MiXCR and keeps one entry per CDR3 protein. The sample contains roughly 150,000 distinct CDR3 sequences, more than 14% of which appear only once. Sample: PBMCs or a T cell subset sorted from them (not recorded which). The receptor source for this set is an adult woman who had mild COVID-19 (a few samples of this study predate the infection). Cell type and time point are not known.

The genes are TRBV6-2 or TRBV6-3 and TRBJ2-5, with a possible D match to TRBD2 (6 bases). The CDR3 loop spans 14 amino acids. CDR1 is MNHEY and CDR2 is SVGEGT in the germline V gene. V was cut by 7 bases and J by 9 bases, with 21 bases left in between. CDR3 in amino acids: CASTPGRPRGAQYF. The CDR3 DNA is TGTGCCAGCACTCCGGGCCGCCCGCGGGGAGCCCAGTACTTC.

A few counts support this clonotype. The V gene is TRBV7-9, the J gene TRBJ1-1, with D maybe TRBD1 (6 bases). CDR1 and CDR2 from the germline V gene are SEHNR and FQNEAQ (reference sequence). V shed 3 bases and J shed 4 bases, with 12 bases lying between them. This CDR3 region has 14 residues. The CDR3 spells CASSFGGWGTEAFF. CDR3 bases: TGTGCCAGCAGCTTCGGGGGCTGGGGCACTGAAGCTTTCTTT.

This clonotype was seen only a few times. The chain joins TRBV4-3 to TRBJ2-2, with no clear D. Trimming stripped 0 bases from V and 0 bases from J, with 8 bases between. CDR3 size: 16 residues. Germline V lookup: CDR1 LGHNA, CDR2 YSLEER. DNA for the CDR3: TGCGCCAGCAGCCAAGATCTTGGTACGAACACCGGGGAGCTGTTTTTT. Amino acids: CASSQDLGTNTGELFF.